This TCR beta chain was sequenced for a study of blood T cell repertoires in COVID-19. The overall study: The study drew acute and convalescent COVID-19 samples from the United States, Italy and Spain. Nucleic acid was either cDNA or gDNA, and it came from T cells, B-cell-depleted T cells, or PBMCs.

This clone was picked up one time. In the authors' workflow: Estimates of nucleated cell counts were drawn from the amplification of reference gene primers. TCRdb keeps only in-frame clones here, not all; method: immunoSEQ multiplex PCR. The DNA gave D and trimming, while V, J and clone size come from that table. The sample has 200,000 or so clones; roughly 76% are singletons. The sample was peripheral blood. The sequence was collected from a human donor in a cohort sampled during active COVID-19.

CDR3: CASSLAVAKNIQYF. CDR3 nucleotide sequence: TGTGCCAGCAGCTTAGCGGTAGCCAAAAACATTCAGTACTTC. V usage is TRBV11-2 and J usage is TRBJ2-4; D uncertain. The V gene's germline CDR1 is SGHAT and CDR2 FQNNGV. The CDR3 spans 14 residues. Trimming took off 1 base at V and 0 bases at J, with 4 bases between the two ends. Filled out from reference TRBV11-2 and TRBJ2-4, the complete variable domain reads EAGVAQSPRYKIIEKRQSVAFWCNPISGHATLYWYQQILGQGPKLLIQFQNNGVVDDSQLPKDRFSAERLKGVDSTLKIQPAKLEDSAVYLCASSLAVAKNIQYFGAGTRLSVL.